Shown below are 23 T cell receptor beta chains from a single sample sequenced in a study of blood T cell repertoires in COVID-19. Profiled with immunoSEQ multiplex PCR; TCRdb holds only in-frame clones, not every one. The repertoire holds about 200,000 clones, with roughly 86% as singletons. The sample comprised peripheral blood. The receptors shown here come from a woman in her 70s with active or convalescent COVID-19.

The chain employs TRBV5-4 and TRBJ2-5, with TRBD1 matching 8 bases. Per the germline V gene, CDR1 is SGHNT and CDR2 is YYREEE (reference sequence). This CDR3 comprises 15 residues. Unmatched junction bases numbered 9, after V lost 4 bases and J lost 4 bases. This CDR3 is CASSQYDRGRETQYF. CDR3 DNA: TGTGCCAGCAGCCAATACGACAGGGGTAGAGAGACCCAGTACTTC.

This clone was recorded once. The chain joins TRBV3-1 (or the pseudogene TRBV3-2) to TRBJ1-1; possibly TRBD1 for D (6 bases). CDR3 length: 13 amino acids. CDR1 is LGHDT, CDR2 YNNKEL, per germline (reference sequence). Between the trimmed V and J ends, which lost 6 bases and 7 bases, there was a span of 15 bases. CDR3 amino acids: CASSQTGLSEAFF. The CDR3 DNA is TGTGCCAGCAGTCAAACAGGGCTGAGTGAAGCTTTCTTT.

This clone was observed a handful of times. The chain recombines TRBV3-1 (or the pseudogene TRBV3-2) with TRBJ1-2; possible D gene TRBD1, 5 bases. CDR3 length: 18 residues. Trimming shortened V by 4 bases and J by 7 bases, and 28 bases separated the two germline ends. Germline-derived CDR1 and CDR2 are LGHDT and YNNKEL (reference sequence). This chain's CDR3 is CASSLQAASIYSSGGYTF. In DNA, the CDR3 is TGTGCCAGCAGCCTACAGGCGGCGAGTATATATTCATCTGGTGGCTACACCTTC.

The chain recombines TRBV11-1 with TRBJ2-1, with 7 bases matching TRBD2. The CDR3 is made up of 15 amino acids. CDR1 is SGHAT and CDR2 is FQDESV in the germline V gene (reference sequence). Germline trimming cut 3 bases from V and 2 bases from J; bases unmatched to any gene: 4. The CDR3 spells CASSFYSGTYNEQFF. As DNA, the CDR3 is TGTGCCAGCAGCTTTTACAGCGGGACCTACAATGAGCAGTTCTTC.

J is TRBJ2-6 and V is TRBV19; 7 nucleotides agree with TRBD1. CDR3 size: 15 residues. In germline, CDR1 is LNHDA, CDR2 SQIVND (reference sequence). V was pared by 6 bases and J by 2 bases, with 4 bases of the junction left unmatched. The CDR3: CASSQQGTGANVLTF. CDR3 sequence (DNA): TGTGCCAGTAGCCAACAGGGGACTGGGGCCAACGTCCTGACTTTC.

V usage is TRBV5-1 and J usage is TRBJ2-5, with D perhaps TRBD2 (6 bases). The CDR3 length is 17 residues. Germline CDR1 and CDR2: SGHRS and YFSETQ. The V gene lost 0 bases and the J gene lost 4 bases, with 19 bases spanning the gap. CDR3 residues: CASSLGGLGGEGETQYF. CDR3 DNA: TGCGCCAGCAGCTTGGGGGGACTGGGTGGGGAAGGAGAGACCCAGTACTTC.

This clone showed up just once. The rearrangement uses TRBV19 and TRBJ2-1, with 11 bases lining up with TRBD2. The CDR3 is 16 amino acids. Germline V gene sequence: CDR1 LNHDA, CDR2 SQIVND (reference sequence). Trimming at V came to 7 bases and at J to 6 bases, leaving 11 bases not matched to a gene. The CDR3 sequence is CASKAAGLAALNEQFF. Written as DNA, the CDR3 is TGTGCCAGTAAAGCGGCGGGACTAGCGGCCCTCAATGAGCAGTTCTTC.

CDR3 protein: CASSLGRNSPLHF. In DNA, the CDR3 is TGTGCCAGCAGTTTGGGCAGGAATTCACCCCTCCACTTT. The rearrangement uses TRBV12-3 or TRBV12-4 and TRBJ1-6; D unclear. Trimming removed 3 bases at V and 7 bases at J, with 7 bases between. This CDR3 contains 13 residues.

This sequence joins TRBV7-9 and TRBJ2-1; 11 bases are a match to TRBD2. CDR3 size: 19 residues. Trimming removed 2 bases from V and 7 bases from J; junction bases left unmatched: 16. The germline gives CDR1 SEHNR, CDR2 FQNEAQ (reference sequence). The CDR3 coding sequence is TGTGCCAGCAGCTTACCAACTGAAACTAGCGGGAGAGGGAAAAATGAGCAGTTCTTC. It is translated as CASSLPTETSGRGKNEQFF. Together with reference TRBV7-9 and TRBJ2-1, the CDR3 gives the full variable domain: DTGVSQNPRHKITKRGQNVTFRCDPISEHNRLYWYRQTLGQGPEFLTYFQNEAQLEKSRLLSDRFSAERPKGSFSTLEIQRTEQGDSAMYLCASSLPTETSGRGKNEQFFGPGTRLTVL.

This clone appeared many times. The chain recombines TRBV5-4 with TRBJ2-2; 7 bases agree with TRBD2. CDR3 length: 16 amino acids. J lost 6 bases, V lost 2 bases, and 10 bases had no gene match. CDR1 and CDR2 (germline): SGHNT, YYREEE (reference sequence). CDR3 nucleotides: TGTGCCAGCAGCTTCGGGACTAACGTAATGGCCGGGGAGCTGTTTTTT. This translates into CASSFGTNVMAGELFF.

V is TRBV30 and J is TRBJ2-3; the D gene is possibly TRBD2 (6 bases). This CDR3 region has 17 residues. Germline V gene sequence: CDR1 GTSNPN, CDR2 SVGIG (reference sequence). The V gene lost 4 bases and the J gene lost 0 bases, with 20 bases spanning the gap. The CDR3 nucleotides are TGTGCCTGGAAGGGCGCTAGCGCCCCCCCTAGCACAGATACGCAGTATTTT. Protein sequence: CAWKGASAPPSTDTQYF. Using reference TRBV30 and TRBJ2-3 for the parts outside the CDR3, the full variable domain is SQTIHQWPATLVQPVGSPLSLECTVEGTSNPNLYWYRQAAGRGLQLLFYSVGIGQISSEVPQNLSASRPQDRQFILSSKKLLLSDSGFYLCAWKGASAPPSTDTQYFGPGTRLTVL.

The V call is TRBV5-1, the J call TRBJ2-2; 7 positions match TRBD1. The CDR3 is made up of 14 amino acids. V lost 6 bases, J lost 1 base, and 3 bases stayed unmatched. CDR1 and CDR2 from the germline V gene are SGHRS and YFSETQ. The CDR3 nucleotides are TGCGCCAGCATGGGACAGCTGAACACCGGGGAGCTGTTTTTT. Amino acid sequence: CASMGQLNTGELFF. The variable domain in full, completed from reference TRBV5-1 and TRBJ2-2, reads KAGVTQTPRYLIKTRGQQVTLSCSPISGHRSVSWYQQTPGQGLQFLFEYFSETQRNKGNFPGRFSGRQFSNSRSEMNVSTLELGDSALYLCASMGQLNTGELFFGEGSRLTVL.

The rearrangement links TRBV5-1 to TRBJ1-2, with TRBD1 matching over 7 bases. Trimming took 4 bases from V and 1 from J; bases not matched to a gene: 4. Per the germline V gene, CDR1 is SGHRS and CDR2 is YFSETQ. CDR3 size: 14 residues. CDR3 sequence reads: CASSPGQVNYGYTF. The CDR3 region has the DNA TGCGCCAGCAGCCCCGGACAGGTTAACTATGGCTACACCTTC.

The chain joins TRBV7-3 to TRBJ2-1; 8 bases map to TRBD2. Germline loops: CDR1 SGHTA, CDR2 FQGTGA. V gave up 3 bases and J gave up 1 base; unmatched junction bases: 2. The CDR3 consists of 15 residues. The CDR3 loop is CASSFAGGSYNEQFF. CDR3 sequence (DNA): TGTGCCAGCAGCTTCGCGGGAGGATCCTACAATGAGCAGTTCTTC.

CDR3 nucleotides: TGTGCCAGCATCAAATTCGGGCCACAGGGCCCTATGAACACTGAAGCTTTCTTT. Protein sequence: CASIKFGPQGPMNTEAFF. The genes are TRBV9 and TRBJ1-1, with D possibly TRBD1 on 6 matching bases. CDR1 SGDLS and CDR2 YYNGEE come from the germline V gene. The V and J ends lost 6 bases and 0 bases respectively, with 24 bases between them. The CDR3 runs to 18 residues.

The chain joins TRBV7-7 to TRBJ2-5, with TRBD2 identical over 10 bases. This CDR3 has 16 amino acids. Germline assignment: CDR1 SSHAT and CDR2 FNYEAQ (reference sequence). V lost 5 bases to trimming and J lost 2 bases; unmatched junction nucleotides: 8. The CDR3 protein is CASSTGTSAPQETQYF. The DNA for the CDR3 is TGTGCCAGCAGCACCGGGACTAGCGCCCCTCAAGAGACCCAGTACTTC.

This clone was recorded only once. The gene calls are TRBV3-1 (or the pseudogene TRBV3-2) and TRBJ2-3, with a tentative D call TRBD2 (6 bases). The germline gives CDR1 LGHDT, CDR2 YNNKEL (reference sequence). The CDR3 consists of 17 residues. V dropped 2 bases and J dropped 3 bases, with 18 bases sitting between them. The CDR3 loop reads CASSQSIFGGPTDTQYF. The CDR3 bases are TGTGCCAGCAGCCAATCCATTTTCGGGGGTCCGACAGATACGCAGTATTTT.

Written as DNA, the CDR3 is TGTGCCAGCAGTCTGCGGGTCAATGAGCAGTTCTTC. Its protein product is CASSLRVNEQFF. The chain carries TRBV12-3 or TRBV12-4 and TRBJ2-1; possibly TRBD2 for D (5 bases). The CDR3 is 12 amino acids. V lost 5 bases, J lost 6 bases, and 8 bases lay in between.

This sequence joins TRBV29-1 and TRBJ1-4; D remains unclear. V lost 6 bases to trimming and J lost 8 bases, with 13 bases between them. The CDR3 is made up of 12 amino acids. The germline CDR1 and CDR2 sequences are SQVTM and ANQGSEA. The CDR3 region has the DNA TGCAGCGTAGGCCTAGCCCACGAAAAACTGTTTTTT. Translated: CSVGLAHEKLFF. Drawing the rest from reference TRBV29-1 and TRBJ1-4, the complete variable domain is SAVISQKPSRDICQRGTSLTIQCQVDSQVTMMFWYRQQPGQSLTLIATANQGSEATYESGFVIDKFPISRPNLTFSTLTVSNMSPEDSSIYLCSVGLAHEKLFFGSGTQLSVL.

The CDR3 loop is CASSLTGRVNNEQFF. DNA of the CDR3: TGTGCCAGCAGTTTAACGGGCAGGGTCAACAATGAGCAGTTCTTC. The chain recombines TRBV28 with TRBJ2-1; D perhaps matches TRBD1 (5 bases). Germline V gene sequence: CDR1 MDHEN, CDR2 SYDVKM. The CDR3 covers 15 residues. Trimming removed 2 bases at V and 5 bases at J, with 13 bases between. The variable domain in full, completed from reference TRBV28 and TRBJ2-1, reads DVKVTQSSRYLVKRTGEKVFLECVQDMDHENMFWYRQDPGLGLRLIYFSYDVKMKEKGDIPEGYSVSREKKERFSLILESASTNQTSMYLCASSLTGRVNNEQFFGPGTRLTVL.

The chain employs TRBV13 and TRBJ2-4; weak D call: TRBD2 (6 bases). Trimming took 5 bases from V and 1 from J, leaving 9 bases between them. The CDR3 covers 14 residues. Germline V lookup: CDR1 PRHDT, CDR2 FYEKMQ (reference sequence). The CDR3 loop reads CASSVRGAKNIQYF. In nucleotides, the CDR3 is TGTGCCAGCAGCGTCCGGGGGGCCAAAAACATTCAGTACTTC.

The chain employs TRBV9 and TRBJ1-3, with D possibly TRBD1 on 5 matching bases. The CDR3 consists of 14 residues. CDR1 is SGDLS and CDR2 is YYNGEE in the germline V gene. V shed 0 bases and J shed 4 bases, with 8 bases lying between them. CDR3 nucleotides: TGTGCCAGCAGCGTAGAACAGGACGGAAACACCATATATTTT. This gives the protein CASSVEQDGNTIYF.

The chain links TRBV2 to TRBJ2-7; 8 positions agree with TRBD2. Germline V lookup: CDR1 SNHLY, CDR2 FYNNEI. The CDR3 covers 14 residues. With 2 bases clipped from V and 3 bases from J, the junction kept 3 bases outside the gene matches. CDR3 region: CASSEQGTSYEQYF. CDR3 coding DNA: TGTGCCAGCAGTGAACAGGGGACTAGCTACGAGCAGTACTTC.